This is a list of T cell receptor beta chains from one sample in a study of T cells in localized non-small cell lung cancer. Repertoires were generated with immunoSEQ multiplex PCR, while TCRdb's copy carries only in-frame clones and drops some. Of around 96,000 clones detected, roughly 93% appear once; the ten largest clones hold 4.1%. The sample here was PBMCs, taken before any cancer treatment. These receptors came from a woman aged 40-70 years with stage II squamous cell lung carcinoma. The conserved cysteine and the conserved F or W are not part of the CDR3 here. Each record gives: J gene, V gene, CDR3 protein.

TRBJ2-3 | TRBV29-1 | SAILAGGTDTQY
TRBJ2-7 | TRBV18 | ASSRSGQGSYEQY
TRBJ2-6 | TRBV6-1 | ASSEVGTGAGANVLT
TRBJ2-3 | TRBV5-6 | ASSTGLATDTQY
TRBJ2-7 | TRBV5-5 | ASAKLPGQGIEQY
TRBJ2-5 | TRBV28 | ASSGTRNGETQY
TRBJ2-3 | TRBV15 | ATKPGHRMDTQY
TRBJ2-7 | TRBV2 | ASSGPGSYEQY
TRBJ2-3 | TRBV5-1 | ASSLPRTSGSTDTQY
TRBJ1-2 | TRBV6-1 | ASNEGYGYT
TRBJ2-2 | TRBV28 | ASSLMGHTGELF
TRBJ1-4 | TRBV19 | ASSIRTGGFEKLF
TRBJ1-1 | TRBV18 | ASSPSTGGGKNTEAF
TRBJ2-2 | TRBV6-1 | ASSASGQGRTGELF
TRBJ2-7 | TRBV4-1 | ASSQDGTGSSYEQY
TRBJ1-1 | TRBV5-8 | ASSSPWTTVSILAF
TRBJ1-1 | TRBV6-1 | ASRTTAGSNTEAF
TRBJ2-1 | TRBV18 | ASSPSSQGFNEQF
TRBJ2-1 | TRBV7-9 | ASSLEGQYNEQF
TRBJ1-5 | TRBV7-6 | ASSVYSNQPQH
TRBJ2-2 | TRBV5-1 | ASSPGGGNTGELF
TRBJ1-1 | TRBV5-1 | ASSLRQGLLGTEAF
TRBJ2-3 | TRBV5-1 | ASGRGHGTDTQY
TRBJ1-2 | TRBV6-1 | ASSGGLRYGYT
TRBJ2-3 | TRBV5-4 | ASSWPTNADTQY
TRBJ2-7 | TRBV5-1 | ASSSFGGAAQYEQY
TRBJ1-5 | TRBV18 | ASSFFRSRGGIVGTMAQH
TRBJ1-2 | TRBV6-5 | ASSPLHRDGYT
TRBJ1-1 | TRBV6-6 | ASSYSRENTEAF
TRBJ2-1 | TRBV27 | ASSLDGTSGYNEQF
TRBJ2-6 | TRBV14 | ASSQDRRVGQGLAGANVLT
TRBJ2-7 | TRBV18 | ASSPGQTFSYEQY
TRBJ2-1 | TRBV6-6 | ASRVSGVYNEQF
TRBJ1-6 | TRBV2 | ASSRGAGSPLH
TRBJ2-6 | TRBV5-1 | ASSPLPVASGANVLT
TRBJ2-1 | TRBV2 | ASKSQEWGNNEQF
TRBJ2-1 | TRBV6-1 | ASMARGYNEQF
TRBJ1-6 | TRBV27 | ASSPVVQGGYSYNSPLH
TRBJ2-3 | TRBV5-4 | ASSLLHNTDTQY
TRBJ2-7 | TRBV5-6 | ASTRGQAYEQY
TRBJ1-5 | TRBV6-1 | ASSERGNVNQPQH
TRBJ1-5 | TRBV6-1 | ASSLMGQPQH
TRBJ2-5 | TRBV5-1 | ASSPGGTGNEETQY
TRBJ2-5 | TRBV7-9 | ASSLERTGGETQY
TRBJ2-3 | TRBV7-9 | ASSIKGDTQY
TRBJ2-2 | TRBV19 | ASSILEGLELF
TRBJ1-5 | TRBV29-1 | SAAYGQQQPQH
TRBJ1-1 | TRBV29-1 | SVTLEPGSTEAF
TRBJ1-2 | TRBV28 | ASSPGATDYYGYT
TRBJ2-2 | TRBV6-4 | ASSRTGNTGELF
TRBJ2-7 | TRBV5-1 | ASSLGLAGGTYEQY
TRBJ1-1 | TRBV19 | ASSSPRQQMNTEAF
TRBJ1-1 | TRBV6-5 | ASRKQVNTEAF
TRBJ2-5 | TRBV7-9 | ASSLTQGLAGAETQY
TRBJ2-5 | TRBV2 | ASRRGDRGQETQY